This entry features one T cell receptor beta chain sequence. Authors' analysis steps: Amplification with reference gene primers provided the estimates of nucleated cell counts. Assay used: immunoSEQ multiplex PCR; TCRdb lists only in-frame clones, some missing. V, J and clone size are taken as reported in that table, and D and trimming were inferred from the DNA itself. The table shows about 130,000 clones, with just under 85% occurring only once. This specimen comes from a study of blood T cell repertoires in COVID-19. Study overall: From the United States, Italy and Spain came samples of acute and convalescent COVID-19.

This CDR3 spans 17 amino acids. Germline CDR1 and CDR2: MNHEY and SVGEGT. With V trimmed by 4 bases and J by 1 base, 7 bases remained unmatched. The receptor was derived from an elderly woman with acute or convalescent COVID-19. Sequencing input: peripheral blood. The chain carries TRBV6-2 or TRBV6-3 and TRBJ2-7, with 13 bases fitting TRBD2. The CDR3 DNA is TGTGCCAGCAGTTCACTAGCGGGGGGGCCGGAGTCCTACGAGCAGTACTTC. Its protein product is CASSSLAGGPESYEQYF.